The clone carrying this T cell receptor (beta chain) was counted a few times. Its antigen is unidentified. This sample is drawn from a study of T cells after yellow fever vaccination. Study-level background: In the case of low-cell-number fractions, SMART-Seq v4 Ultra Low Input was used for preparation.

Findings and limits, study-wide: Though it reached lower strength, the secondary response hit its peak faster, day 5 versus 15.

Via MiXCR, TCRdb re-called the 5' RACE reads, giving one row per CDR3 protein. The sample shows some 340,000 distinct CDR3 sequences, roughly 4.3% of them seen only once. Sequenced here: PBMCs, sampled 5 days after the yellow fever booster vaccination. The receptor was isolated from a man between 18 and 35 years old who received the YFV17D yellow fever vaccine.

Here the CDR3 reads CASSHRTGDPSGANVLTF. CDR3 DNA: TGCGCCAGCAGCCATAGGACAGGGGATCCCTCTGGGGCCAACGTCCTGACTTTC. V gene TRBV4-1 combines with J gene TRBJ2-6; 9 nucleotides align to TRBD1. The CDR3 totals 18 residues. The V segment lost 3 bases and the J segment 0 bases; nucleotides outside the gene matches: 6. Germline CDR1 and CDR2: MGHRA and YSYEKL.